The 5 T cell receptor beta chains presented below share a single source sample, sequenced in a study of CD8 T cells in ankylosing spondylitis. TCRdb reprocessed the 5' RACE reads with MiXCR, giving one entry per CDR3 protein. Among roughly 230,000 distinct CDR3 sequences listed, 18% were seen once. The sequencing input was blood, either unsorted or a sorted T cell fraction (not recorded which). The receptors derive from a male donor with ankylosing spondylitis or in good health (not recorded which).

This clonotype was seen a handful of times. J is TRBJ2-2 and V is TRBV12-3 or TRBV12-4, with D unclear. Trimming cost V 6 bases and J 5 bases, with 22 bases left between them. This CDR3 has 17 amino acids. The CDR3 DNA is TGTGCCAGCAGGCCTAAGCTTGAGGTACCGGAAACCGGGGAGCTGTTTTTT. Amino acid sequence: CASRPKLEVPETGELFF.

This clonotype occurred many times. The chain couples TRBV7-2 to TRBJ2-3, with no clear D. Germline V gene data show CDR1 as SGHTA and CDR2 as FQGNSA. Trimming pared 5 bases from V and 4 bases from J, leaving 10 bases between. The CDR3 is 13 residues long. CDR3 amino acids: CASSEGSPDTQYF. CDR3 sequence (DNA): TGTGCCAGCAGCGAAGGAAGCCCAGATACGCAGTATTTT. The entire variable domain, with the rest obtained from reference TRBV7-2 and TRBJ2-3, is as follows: GAGVSQSPSNKVTEKGKDVELRCDPISGHTALYWYRQSLGQGLEFLIYFQGNSAPDKSGLPSDRFSAERTGGSVSTLTIQRTQQEDSAVYLCASSEGSPDTQYFGPGTRLTVL.

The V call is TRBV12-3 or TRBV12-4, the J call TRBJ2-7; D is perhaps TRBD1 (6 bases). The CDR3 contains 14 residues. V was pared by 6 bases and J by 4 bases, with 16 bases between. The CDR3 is CASSNPGTKYEQYF. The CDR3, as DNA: TGTGCCAGCAGCAATCCCGGGACAAAGTACGAGCAGTACTTC.

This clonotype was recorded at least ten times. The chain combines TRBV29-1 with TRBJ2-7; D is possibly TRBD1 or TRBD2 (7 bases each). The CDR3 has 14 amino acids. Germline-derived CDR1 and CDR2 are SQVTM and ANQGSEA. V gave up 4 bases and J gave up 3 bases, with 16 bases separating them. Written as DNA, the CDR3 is TGCAGCGTTGTCCCAGGGGGGGGAAGCTACGAGCAGTACTTC. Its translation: CSVVPGGGSYEQYF.

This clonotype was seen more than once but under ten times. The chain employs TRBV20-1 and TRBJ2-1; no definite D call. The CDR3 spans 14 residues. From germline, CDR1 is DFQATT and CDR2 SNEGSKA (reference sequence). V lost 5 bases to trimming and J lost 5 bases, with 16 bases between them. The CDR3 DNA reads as TGCAGTGCTCCACTACCTAACAGAAACAATGAGCAGTTCTTC. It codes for CSAPLPNRNNEQFF.